This is a list of T cell receptor beta chains from one sample in a study of blood T cell repertoires in COVID-19. Repertoires were generated with immunoSEQ multiplex PCR, while TCRdb's copy carries only in-frame clones and drops some. The table lists approximately 150,000 clones, roughly 88% of them singletons. Material for sequencing was peripheral blood. All receptors derive from a man between 60 and 75 years old with active or convalescent COVID-19. CDR3s include the opening cysteine and the closing phenylalanine or tryptophan. D genes are given only for firm matches. Clone size is not always given. Where it is, it says once, few, many or a class for expanded clones.

v_gene: TRBV10-1; d_gene: .; len: 13; j_gene: TRBJ2-1; abundance: .; CDR3aa: CASSEQALREQFF; CDR3nt: TGCGCCAGCAGTGAGCAAGCCTTACGCGAGCAGTTCTTC
v_gene: TRBV7-2; d_gene: TRBD2; len: 13; j_gene: TRBJ2-1; abundance: .; CDR3aa: CASSFGGSNEQFF; CDR3nt: TGTGCCAGCAGCTTCGGGGGGTCCAATGAGCAGTTCTTC
v_gene: TRBV7-2; d_gene: .; len: 13; j_gene: TRBJ1-1; abundance: once; CDR3aa: CASSLGQNILAFF; CDR3nt: TGTGCCAGCAGCTTAGGCCAGAACATCTTGGCTTTCTTT
v_gene: TRBV9; d_gene: TRBD2; len: 17; j_gene: TRBJ2-3; abundance: few; CDR3aa: CASSVGPTAGTADTQYF; CDR3nt: TGTGCCAGCAGCGTAGGTCCCACAGCGGGAACCGCAGATACGCAGTATTTT
v_gene: TRBV5-1; d_gene: .; len: 16; j_gene: TRBJ2-7; abundance: .; CDR3aa: CASSLRGGFPSYEQYF; CDR3nt: TGCGCCAGCAGCTTGAGGGGAGGTTTTCCCTCCTACGAGCAGTACTTC
v_gene: TRBV24-1; d_gene: TRBD1; len: 15; j_gene: TRBJ1-5; abundance: once; CDR3aa: CATSDPGQRNQPQHF; CDR3nt: TGTGCCACCAGTGACCCGGGACAGCGTAATCAGCCCCAGCATTTT
v_gene: TRBV4-1; d_gene: .; len: 13; j_gene: TRBJ1-6; abundance: .; CDR3aa: CASSQGGSAPLHF; CDR3nt: TGCGCCAGCAGCCAGGGGGGAAGCGCACCCCTCCACTTT
v_gene: TRBV28; d_gene: TRBD1; len: 17; j_gene: TRBJ1-1; abundance: .; CDR3aa: CASSLRIDRGRRTEAFF; CDR3nt: TGTGCCAGCAGTTTGCGAATAGACAGGGGGCGTCGGACTGAAGCTTTCTTT
v_gene: TRBV4-2; d_gene: .; len: 14; j_gene: TRBJ1-1; abundance: few; CDR3aa: CASSQVTGNTEAFF; CDR3nt: TGTGCCAGCAGCCAAGTTACAGGGAACACTGAAGCTTTCTTT
v_gene: TRBV6-5; d_gene: .; len: 13; j_gene: TRBJ1-1; abundance: .; CDR3aa: CASLRPGKPEAFF; CDR3nt: TGTGCCAGCCTAAGGCCCGGGAAACCTGAAGCTTTCTTT
v_gene: TRBV19; d_gene: .; len: 14; j_gene: TRBJ2-5; abundance: .; CDR3aa: CASSKGLYQETQYF; CDR3nt: TGTGCCAGTAGTAAGGGGCTGTACCAAGAGACCCAGTACTTC
v_gene: TRBV27; d_gene: .; len: 16; j_gene: TRBJ1-5; abundance: .; CDR3aa: CASSLLGGGSNQPQHF; CDR3nt: TGTGCCAGCAGTTTATTGGGGGGGGGTAGCAATCAGCCCCAGCATTTT
v_gene: TRBV27; d_gene: .; len: 15; j_gene: TRBJ1-5; abundance: .; CDR3aa: CASSSSTGGNQPQHF; CDR3nt: .
v_gene: TRBV9; d_gene: TRBD2; len: 16; j_gene: TRBJ2-7; abundance: .; CDR3aa: CASSSSAGTSFYEQYF; CDR3nt: TGTGCCAGCAGCTCCTCTGCCGGGACTAGTTTTTACGAGCAGTACTTC
v_gene: TRBV9; d_gene: .; len: 15; j_gene: TRBJ2-1; abundance: .; CDR3aa: CASSVDGFGLNEQFF; CDR3nt: TGTGCCAGCAGCGTAGACGGGTTTGGGTTGAATGAGCAGTTCTTC
v_gene: TRBV5-5; d_gene: .; len: 15; j_gene: TRBJ2-7; abundance: few; CDR3aa: CASSLGRFRAYEQYF; CDR3nt: TGTGCCAGCAGCTTGGGTAGATTCCGGGCCTACGAGCAGTACTTC
v_gene: TRBV9; d_gene: .; len: 14; j_gene: TRBJ1-2; abundance: .; CDR3aa: CASSTPGKNYGYTF; CDR3nt: TGTGCCAGCAGCACCCCAGGGAAAAACTATGGCTACACCTTC
v_gene: TRBV11-2; d_gene: .; len: 14; j_gene: TRBJ2-5; abundance: .; CDR3aa: CASTRHPGQETQYF; CDR3nt: TGTGCCAGCACCAGACATCCTGGACAAGAGACCCAGTACTTC
v_gene: TRBV21-1; d_gene: .; len: 14; j_gene: TRBJ2-7; abundance: .; CDR3aa: CASSRRTDSYEQYF; CDR3nt: TGTGCCAGCAGCCGGAGGACGGATTCCTACGAGCAGTACTTC
v_gene: TRBV30; d_gene: .; len: 13; j_gene: TRBJ2-7; abundance: .; CDR3aa: CAWSVRESHEQYF; CDR3nt: TGTGCCTGGAGTGTACGGGAGTCCCACGAGCAGTACTTC